The 14 T cell receptor beta chains below were found in one sample sequenced in a study of T cells in Graves' hyperthyroidism and ophthalmopathy. What was amplified from RNA transcripts were TCR beta CDR3 regions. First-round RT-PCR with HTBI primers amplified the TCR CDR3 region. TCRdb reprocessed the multiplex PCR reads with MiXCR, giving one entry per CDR3 protein. The top ten clones hold roughly 8.3% of a sample with a few hundred thousand distinct CDR3 sequences, about 12% of them seen once. Sequenced sample: blood. These receptors were taken from a woman aged 18 to 35 with Graves' hyperthyroidism.

As regards this clonotype: A read error may explain this, as a much larger clone is one base away. This rearrangement joins TRBV2 to TRBJ2-1; 7 nucleotides match TRBD1. CDR3 length: 13 residues. Germline V lookup: CDR1 SNHLY, CDR2 FYNNEI. CDR3 nucleotides: TGTGCCAGCGAGAGGGGGCGTCACAATGAGCAGCTCTTC. Translated: CASERGRHNEQLF.

This clonotype was recorded many times. The V call is TRBV19, the J call TRBJ1-1; no clear D. Germline CDR1 is LNHDA and CDR2 is SQIVND (reference sequence). Trimming left V 7 bases short and J 1 base short, with 16 bases between. CDR3 length: 15 amino acids. The CDR3 DNA reads TGTGCCAGTACCCGGGTGGACGGGTGGAACACTGAAGCTTTCTTT. This codes for CASTRVDGWNTEAFF.

At least ten counts were recorded for this clonotype. This chain joins TRBV7-9 and TRBJ2-7, with TRBD1 identical over 9 bases. Germline CDR1 and CDR2: SEHNR and FQNEAQ (reference sequence). The CDR3 is made up of 15 amino acids. V was clipped by 5 bases and J by 2 bases; unmatched bases: 7. In DNA form, the CDR3 reads TGTGCCAGCAGCGCCGGACAGGGGAAAGCCTACGAGCAGTACTTC. Encoded protein: CASSAGQGKAYEQYF.

This clonotype was recorded many times. The V and J genes are TRBV10-3 and TRBJ1-1; D call uncertain. Germline V gene sequence: CDR1 ENHRY, CDR2 SYGVKD. This CDR3 contains 13 residues. V was shortened by 6 bases and J by 1 base, with 9 bases between the two germline ends. Here the CDR3 reads CAIRTSENTEAFF. The CDR3 DNA sequence: TGTGCCATCAGGACATCGGAGAACACTGAAGCTTTCTTT.

This clonotype was recorded many times. The V call is TRBV2, the J call TRBJ2-7; D ambiguous. The CDR3 runs 11 residues. V lost 2 bases and J lost 4, with 3 bases in between. The germline V gene has CDR1 SNHLY and CDR2 FYNNEI. The chain's CDR3 is CASSEKYEQYF. The CDR3 coding sequence is TGTGCCAGCAGTGAAAAGTACGAGCAGTACTTC.

Many counts were recorded for this clonotype. This chain links TRBV28 with TRBJ2-2; 8 positions match TRBD1. This CDR3 region has 16 residues. CDR1 and CDR2 (germline): MDHEN, SYDVKM. J gave up 1 base and V 2 bases, and 3 bases lay outside the gene matches. The CDR3 sequence is CASSLTGTGNTGELFF. The CDR3 DNA reads as TGTGCCAGCAGTTTAACCGGGACAGGGAACACCGGGGAGCTGTTTTTT.

The chain uses TRBV7-9 and TRBJ2-4; no clear D gene. The germline V gene encodes CDR1 SEHNR and CDR2 FQNEAQ (reference sequence). Trimming pared 2 bases from V and 2 bases from J, leaving 10 bases between. CDR3 length: 15 amino acids. In nucleotides, the CDR3 is TGTGCCAGCAGCTTATTTGTACGGTCCAAAAACATTCAGTACTTC. It encodes CASSLFVRSKNIQYF.

This clonotype was seen repeatedly, ten times or more. The chain recombines TRBV6-1 with TRBJ1-6, with TRBD1 identical over 7 bases. The CDR3 spans 16 residues. V lost 3 bases to trimming and J lost 7 bases; unmatched junction nucleotides: 9. Germline loops: CDR1 MNHNS, CDR2 SASEGT. This CDR3 is CASSDPGTASNSPLHF. The CDR3 bases are TGTGCCAGCAGTGACCCCGGGACAGCCTCAAATTCACCCCTCCACTTT.

There are many counts of this clonotype. This chain connects TRBV6-1 to TRBJ1-1; 11 positions match TRBD1. Germline values: CDR1 MNHNS, CDR2 SASEGT. The V segment lost 5 bases and the J segment 10 bases; nucleotides outside the gene matches: 6. The CDR3 runs 13 residues. The CDR3 nucleotides read TGTGCCAGCAGTCCTACCGGGACAGGGGGAGCTTTCTTT. This gives the protein CASSPTGTGGAFF.

This clonotype was counted ten times or more. The rearrangement links TRBV28 to TRBJ2-7; 7 nucleotides line up with TRBD1. Trimming removed 6 bases from V and 2 bases from J; junction bases left unmatched: 10. This CDR3 has 15 amino acids. Germline loops: CDR1 MDHEN, CDR2 SYDVKM. CDR3: CASRTDRVIPYEQYF. The CDR3 bases are TGTGCCAGCAGGACCGACAGGGTTATCCCCTACGAGCAGTACTTC.

This clonotype has at least ten counts. The chain recombines TRBV20-1 with TRBJ2-7; 7 bases are shared with TRBD1. V lost 3 bases to trimming and J lost 1 base; unmatched junction nucleotides: 12. The CDR3 runs 16 residues. CDR1 DFQATT and CDR2 SNEGSKA come from the germline V gene (reference sequence). Here the CDR3 reads CSASGIRDSDSYEQYF. For the CDR3, the DNA is TGCAGTGCTAGTGGGATCAGGGACAGCGATTCCTACGAGCAGTACTTC.

This clonotype was observed at least ten times. The chain joins TRBV20-1 to TRBJ1-1, with D maybe TRBD1 (6 bases). From germline, CDR1 is DFQATT and CDR2 SNEGSKA (reference sequence). The length of the CDR3 is 14 residues. V was trimmed by 1 base and J by 6 bases, leaving 15 bases between them. The CDR3 here is CSARVLQGRSEAFF. CDR3 nucleotides: TGCAGTGCTAGAGTACTACAGGGTAGGTCTGAAGCTTTCTTT.

This clonotype has ten or more counts. V is TRBV6-1 and J is TRBJ1-4, with a tentative D call TRBD1 (5 bases). From germline, CDR1 is MNHNS and CDR2 SASEGT. The CDR3 has 12 residues. Trimming cost V 7 bases and J 8 bases, with 11 bases left between them. CDR3 sequence reads: CASMQGEEKLFF. As DNA, the CDR3 is TGTGCCAGCATGCAGGGCGAGGAAAAACTGTTTTTT.

This clonotype was counted many times. The chain combines TRBV28 with TRBJ2-3; 14 bases are shared with TRBD2. There are 18 residues in the CDR3. Germline values: CDR1 MDHEN, CDR2 SYDVKM. The junction had 6 bases not matched to a gene; V was cut back by 3 bases and J by 1 base. The CDR3 nucleotides read TGTGCCAGCAGTTTGGGGACTAGCGGGAGTCGAGGCACAGATACGCAGTATTTT. Translating it yields CASSLGTSGSRGTDTQYF.